This TCR beta chain stems from a study of blood T cell repertoires in COVID-19. The wider study: The samples span acute and convalescent COVID-19 from the United States, Italy and Spain. PBMCs, B-cell-depleted T cells, or T cells provided the cDNA or gDNA that made up the material.

Using immunoSEQ multiplex PCR, the repertoire was profiled, and TCRdb retains in-frame clones only, with some absent. The table includes 350,000 to 550,000 clones, roughly 91% detected once. V trimming: 2 bases; J trimming: 3 bases; junction bases outside the gene matches: 9. CDR3 size: 18 residues. CDR1 LGHNA and CDR2 YNFKEQ come from the germline V gene. The material sequenced was peripheral blood. This rearrangement joins TRBV4-2 to TRBJ2-2, with TRBD2 identical over 10 bases. The TCR was taken from a woman younger than 45 with acute or convalescent COVID-19. The CDR3 nucleotides read TGTGCCAGCAGCCAATCCGCCCTAGCGGGGGCCGACACCGGGGAGCTGTTTTTT. Translated, it gives CASSQSALAGADTGELFF.